The 23 T cell receptor beta chains below all came from one sample that was sequenced in a study of cytomegalovirus exposure and HLA in healthy donors. A multiplex PCR was run with 60 Vbeta primers and 13 Jbeta primers. TCRdb keeps only in-frame clones here, not all; method: immunoSEQ multiplex PCR. The sample contains approximately 180,000 clones, about 80% of which appear only once. The sample comprised PBMCs. Receptor source: a woman in her 30s in good health and CMV-seronegative.

This clone came up a few times. The chain carries TRBV10-2 and TRBJ2-1; 11 bases agree with TRBD2. Germline V gives CDR1 WSHSY, CDR2 SAAADI. The length of the CDR3 is 15 residues. The V segment lost 6 bases and the J segment 3 bases; nucleotides outside the gene matches: 4. CDR3 region: CASRGLAGLYNEQFF. CDR3 DNA: TGCGCCAGCAGAGGACTAGCGGGCCTCTACAATGAGCAGTTCTTC.

The chain joins TRBV5-1 to TRBJ2-5, with 8 bases matching TRBD2. The trim removed 4 bases at V and 2 bases at J, leaving 10 bases unmatched. This CDR3 is built from 16 residues. CDR1 is SGHRS, CDR2 YFSETQ, per germline. The CDR3 loop is CASSTSAGAGQETQYF. CDR3 DNA: TGCGCCAGCAGCACCTCAGCGGGAGCCGGGCAAGAGACCCAGTACTTC.

The chain joins TRBV9 to TRBJ2-1, with a possible D match to TRBD2 (5 bases). From germline, CDR1 is SGDLS and CDR2 YYNGEE. The CDR3 length is 15 residues. Trimming stripped 6 bases from V and 2 bases from J, with 15 bases between. CDR3 loop: CASNMGSRTYNEQFF. The CDR3 nucleotides are TGTGCCAGCAACATGGGGAGTAGGACCTACAATGAGCAGTTCTTC.

The rearrangement joins TRBV19 to TRBJ1-5; no clear D. Trimming stripped 4 bases from V and 0 bases from J, with 10 bases between. Germline assignment: CDR1 LNHDA and CDR2 SQIVND (reference sequence). This CDR3 is built from 15 residues. CDR3 in DNA: TGTGCCAGTAGTACCCAACACAGTAGCAATCAGCCCCAGCATTTT. It is translated as CASSTQHSSNQPQHF.

The chain employs TRBV7-8 and TRBJ1-1; D is possibly TRBD1 (6 bases). V was trimmed by 5 bases and J by 6 bases, leaving 19 bases between them. Germline CDR1 is SGHVS and CDR2 is FQNEAQ. CDR3 length: 15 amino acids. The CDR3 spells CASSLPGGGVAEAFF. The DNA for the CDR3 is TGTGCCAGCAGCCTACCGGGAGGGGGGGTCGCTGAAGCTTTCTTT.

This sequence joins TRBV6-5 and TRBJ2-1; D is undetermined. V lost 4 bases and J 6 bases, leaving 13 bases between the germline ends. CDR1 MNHEY and CDR2 SVGAGI come from the germline V gene. The CDR3 is made up of 14 amino acids. The CDR3 reads CASSSVLIFNEQFF. The DNA of the CDR3 is TGTGCCAGCAGTTCGGTACTTATTTTCAATGAGCAGTTCTTC.

In DNA, the CDR3 is TGTGCCAGCAGCTTAGGCGGAGGGCCCCCCTACAATGAGCAGTTCTTC. It is translated as CASSLGGGPPYNEQFF. V is TRBV7-9 and J is TRBJ2-1, with D possibly matching TRBD2 (6 bases). The CDR3 length is 16 residues. With 1 base removed from V and 2 bases from J, the gap between germline ends came to 12 bases. Germline V gives CDR1 SEHNR, CDR2 FQNEAQ (reference sequence).

This chain uses TRBV2 with TRBJ1-5; the match to TRBD1 covers 8 bases. V trimming: 7 bases; J trimming: 6 bases; junction bases outside the gene matches: 11. CDR3 length equals 15 residues. In germline, CDR1 is SNHLY, CDR2 FYNNEI. The CDR3 DNA reads as TGTGCCAGCATGTGGCAGGGGGCTTACGGTCAGCCCCAGCATTTT. Its protein is CASMWQGAYGQPQHF.

This clone was seen once. The J gene is TRBJ2-4, the V gene TRBV7-6; 11 bases are shared with TRBD2. V lost 5 bases, J lost 6 bases, and 3 bases stayed unmatched. Germline assignment: CDR1 SGHVS and CDR2 FNYEAQ. This CDR3 is built from 14 residues. The CDR3 coding sequence is TGTGCCAGCAGCGCAACTAGCGGGGGAAACATTCAGTACTTC. Translated, it gives CASSATSGGNIQYF.

V and J are TRBV5-1 and TRBJ2-7; TRBD1 matches 9 bases. CDR1 and CDR2 from the germline V gene are SGHRS and YFSETQ. V shed 3 bases and J 7 bases; nucleotides not matched to a gene: 14. The CDR3 is made up of 16 amino acids. CDR3 sequence (DNA): TGCGCCAGCAGCTCCACACAGGGGGCTATGTTGTGGGAGCAGTACTTC. It encodes CASSSTQGAMLWEQYF.

The CDR3 loop is CASSRTSGSTDTQYF. The CDR3, as DNA: TGCGCCAGCAGCCGGACTAGCGGGAGCACAGATACGCAGTATTTT. The chain couples TRBV4-3 to TRBJ2-3; 11 nucleotides match TRBD2. Germline V lookup: CDR1 LGHNA, CDR2 YSLEER. Trimming removed 4 bases from V and 0 bases from J; junction bases left unmatched: 0. The CDR3 extends over 15 amino acids.

This clone was observed a single time. The genes are TRBV5-4 and TRBJ2-2; TRBD1 might be the D (6 bases). V was shortened by 2 bases and J by 5 bases, with 13 bases between the two germline ends. This CDR3 spans 15 amino acids. Germline V gives CDR1 SGHNT, CDR2 YYREEE (reference sequence). The CDR3 DNA follows: TGTGCCAGCAGCTTTGGCAGGGGTAGTACCGGGGAGCTGTTTTTT. This gives the protein CASSFGRGSTGELFF.

The rearrangement joins TRBV2 to TRBJ2-5; 8 nucleotides align to TRBD1. The J call may be mistaken, given a closer DNA end match to TRBJ2-7. Germline V gives CDR1 SNHLY, CDR2 FYNNEI. The CDR3 contains 13 residues. This CDR3 is CASSKDREAEQYF. The CDR3 nucleotides are TGTGCCAGCAGTAAGGACAGGGAGGCCGAGCAGTACTTC.

The rearrangement uses TRBV6-5 and TRBJ2-7; 9 bases match TRBD2. Germline V gene data show CDR1 as MNHEY and CDR2 as SVGAGI. The CDR3 is 15 amino acids. V gave up 6 bases and J gave up 3 bases; unmatched junction bases: 9. CDR3 coding DNA: TGTGCCAGCAGAGTCATTAGCGGGAGAGGCTACGAGCAGTACTTC. Translating it yields CASRVISGRGYEQYF.

The chain carries TRBV4-1 and TRBJ2-5; D possibly corresponds to TRBD1 (6 bases). Deletions cut 3 bases from V and 3 bases from J, with 17 bases between. Germline lookup yields CDR1 MGHRA and CDR2 YSYEKL. The CDR3 is 16 amino acids. CDR3 in DNA: TGCGCCAGCAGCCAGGCCTTACAGGGTTGGGAAGAGACCCAGTACTTC. Protein product: CASSQALQGWEETQYF.

CDR3 region: CASSVGQGQVETQYF. DNA for the CDR3: TGTGCCAGCAGCGTAGGACAGGGGCAGGTGGAGACCCAGTACTTC. The chain combines TRBV9 with TRBJ2-5; TRBD1 matches 8 bases. Germline lookup yields CDR1 SGDLS and CDR2 YYNGEE. The CDR3 runs to 15 residues. J gave up 5 bases and V 0 bases, and 6 bases lay outside the gene matches. Full variable domain (outside the CDR3, taken from reference TRBV9 and TRBJ2-5): DSGVTQTPKHLITATGQRVTLRCSPRSGDLSVYWYQQSLDQGLQFLIQYYNGEERAKGNILERFSAQQFPDLHSELNLSSLELGDSALYFCASSVGQGQVETQYFGPGTRLLVL.

This clone was counted only a few times. This chain connects TRBV9 to TRBJ2-1; TRBD1 aligns across 7 bases. Germline-derived CDR1 and CDR2 are SGDLS and YYNGEE. There are 14 residues in the CDR3. Trimming at V came to 4 bases and at J to 5 bases, leaving 6 bases not matched to a gene. CDR3 sequence: CASSLQTGNNEQFF. In nucleotides, the CDR3 is TGTGCCAGCAGCCTACAGACAGGGAACAATGAGCAGTTCTTC.

The chain combines TRBV25-1 with TRBJ2-3; tentative D call: TRBD2 (6 bases). Germline values: CDR1 MGHDK, CDR2 SYGVNS. The CDR3 is made up of 16 amino acids. V lost 0 bases and J lost 0, with 10 bases in between. The chain's CDR3 is CASSEYAGPSTDTQYF. CDR3 nucleotide sequence: TGTGCCAGCAGTGAATATGCGGGGCCCAGCACAGATACGCAGTATTTT.

The rearrangement uses TRBV6-6 and TRBJ2-5; 10 bases match TRBD1. Germline-derived CDR1 and CDR2 are MNHNY and SVGAGI (reference sequence). This CDR3 is 16 amino acids long. Unmatched junction bases numbered 10, after V lost 5 bases and J lost 4 bases. The CDR3 sequence is CASSITRQGAGETQYF. The CDR3 region has the DNA TGTGCCAGCAGTATCACGCGACAGGGGGCGGGAGAGACCCAGTACTTC.

For this clone: The germline gene is not matched at one end of the junction; a read error may be the cause. The rearrangement links TRBV28 to TRBJ2-4; TRBD1 is a possible D gene (6 bases). This CDR3 has 14 amino acids. The V gene's germline CDR1 is MDHEN and CDR2 SYDVKM. As DNA, the CDR3 is TGTGCCAGCAGTCCAGGGGATTTTCAAAACAGTCAGTACTTC. This translates into CASSPGDFQNSQYF.

The CDR3 is CASSAGTGVKDYGYTF. The DNA for the CDR3 is TGTGCCAGCAGTGCCGGGACAGGGGTTAAGGACTATGGCTACACCTTC. The J gene is TRBJ1-2, the V gene TRBV2; 10 bases are shared with TRBD1. Unmatched junction bases numbered 8, after V lost 4 bases and J lost 3 bases. CDR1 is SNHLY and CDR2 is FYNNEI in the germline V gene. This CDR3 has 16 amino acids.

This chain uses TRBV19 with TRBJ2-1; 10 bases agree with TRBD2. CDR3 length equals 17 residues. Germline assignment: CDR1 LNHDA and CDR2 SQIVND (reference sequence). J lost 0 bases, V lost 2 bases, and 4 bases had no gene match. The CDR3 bases are TGTGCCAGTAGTATACTCCTAGCGGGAGTCTCCTACAATGAGCAGTTCTTC. Protein sequence: CASSILLAGVSYNEQFF.

The V call is TRBV6-6, the J call TRBJ2-2, with D possibly matching TRBD2 (6 bases). The CDR3 extends over 15 amino acids. V lost 4 bases, J lost 7 bases, and 16 bases lay in between. Germline V CDR1 and CDR2: MNHNY, SVGAGI (reference sequence). The CDR3 is CASSSVGGPDGELFF. The CDR3 DNA sequence: TGTGCCAGCAGTTCGGTAGGAGGGCCGGACGGGGAGCTGTTTTTT.